Below, 15 T cell receptor beta chains from the same sample are listed, as sequenced in a study of blood T cell repertoires in COVID-19. Clones were read by immunoSEQ multiplex PCR, and TCRdb kept only the in-frame ones, dropping some. The sample consists of approximately 240,000 clones, 80% to 90% of them appearing once. Input material: peripheral blood. These receptors were obtained from a woman older than 75 with active or convalescent COVID-19.

This chain connects TRBV19 to TRBJ1-2; 7 bases line up with TRBD1. The length of the CDR3 is 15 residues. The V gene end was trimmed by 5 bases and the J gene end by 3 bases; junction bases not matched to a gene: 9. Germline V gene sequence: CDR1 LNHDA, CDR2 SQIVND (reference sequence). CDR3 DNA sequence: TGTGCCAGTAGTCCCTGGGGGACAGACGACTATGGCTACACCTTC. Translating it yields CASSPWGTDDYGYTF.

V is TRBV4-2 and J is TRBJ1-6; TRBD1 matches 9 bases. Unmatched junction bases numbered 10, after V lost 3 bases and J lost 7 bases. The CDR3 is 17 amino acids. Germline CDR1 and CDR2: LGHNA and YNFKEQ. The CDR3: CASSQRPGQGINSPLHF. CDR3 DNA sequence: TGTGCCAGCAGCCAGCGACCGGGACAGGGTATCAATTCACCCCTCCACTTT.

The V call is TRBV27, the J call TRBJ2-5; D gene ambiguous. Germline V gene lookup returns CDR1 MNHEY and CDR2 SMNVEV (reference sequence). The length of the CDR3 is 14 residues. Deletions cut 6 bases from V and 8 bases from J, with 19 bases between. Here the CDR3 DNA reads TGTGCCAGCAGCTTCTTTAGCCCTTCCGGAACCCAGTACTTC. Its protein product is CASSFFSPSGTQYF.

The genes are TRBV18 and TRBJ2-2, with no clear D. The CDR3 is 12 amino acids. Trimming stripped 0 bases from V and 8 bases from J, with 4 bases between. Germline V gives CDR1 KGHSH, CDR2 LQKENI. DNA of the CDR3: TGTGCCAGCTCACCACCTCTTGGGGAGCTGTTTTTT. Translated: CASSPPLGELFF.

The chain carries TRBV2 and TRBJ2-1, with a possible D match to TRBD2 (5 bases). The CDR3 extends over 12 amino acids. CDR1 is SNHLY and CDR2 is FYNNEI in the germline V gene. Trimming cost V 4 bases and J 7 bases, with 8 bases left between them. Here the CDR3 DNA reads TGTGCCAGCAGTGGGACTGTGAATGAGCAGTTCTTC. It translates to CASSGTVNEQFF. Drawing the rest from reference TRBV2 and TRBJ2-1, the complete variable domain is EPEVTQTPSHQVTQMGQEVILRCVPISNHLYFYWYRQILGQKVEFLVSFYNNEISEKSEIFDDQFSVERPDGSNFTLKIRSTKLEDSAMYFCASSGTVNEQFFGPGTRLTVL.

The J gene is TRBJ1-1, the V gene TRBV6-5; 8 bases agree with TRBD1. This CDR3 is built from 14 residues. The J segment lost 4 bases and the V segment lost 6 bases, leaving 7 bases of the junction unmatched. CDR1 and CDR2 (germline): MNHEY, SVGAGI. CDR3 residues: CASRQGAPVTEAFF. In nucleotides, the CDR3 is TGTGCCAGCAGGCAGGGGGCGCCAGTCACTGAAGCTTTCTTT.

In DNA, the CDR3 is TGTGCCAGCAGCTATCAGACAGGACTGAACACCGGGGAGCTGTTTTTT. It is translated as CASSYQTGLNTGELFF. The genes are TRBV5-5 and TRBJ2-2; maybe TRBD1 (6 bases). From germline, CDR1 is SGHKS and CDR2 YYEKEE (reference sequence). The CDR3 is made up of 16 amino acids. V was cut by 3 bases and J by 1 base, with 13 bases left in between.

The chain has TRBV7-2 and TRBJ2-1; 13 bases are shared with TRBD2. The V gene's germline CDR1 is SGHTA and CDR2 FQGNSA. The V segment lost 3 bases and the J segment 7 bases; nucleotides outside the gene matches: 6. The CDR3 contains 16 residues. This CDR3 is CASSFWTSGSGNEQFF. Here the CDR3 DNA reads TGTGCCAGCAGCTTTTGGACTAGCGGGAGTGGAAATGAGCAGTTCTTC.

The J gene is TRBJ1-3, the V gene TRBV27; D uncertain. The germline V gene has CDR1 MNHEY and CDR2 SMNVEV (reference sequence). This CDR3 has 14 residues. V lost 6 bases and J 0 bases, leaving 9 bases between the germline ends. The CDR3 DNA reads as TGTGCCAGCAGGTCCCGGGACTCTGGAAACACCATATATTTT. Its protein product is CASRSRDSGNTIYF.

The rearrangement joins TRBV9 to TRBJ1-2; 10 bases line up with TRBD1. Looked up from germline, CDR1 is SGDLS and CDR2 is YYNGEE. The V gene end was trimmed by 0 bases and the J gene end by 3 bases; junction bases not matched to a gene: 2. The CDR3 spans 15 residues. CDR3 residues: CASSVVDRGDYGYTF. The CDR3 region has the DNA TGTGCCAGCAGCGTAGTGGACAGGGGGGACTATGGCTACACCTTC.

This clone was picked up a small number of times. The chain uses TRBV7-9 and TRBJ1-1; no firm D call. Germline V gives CDR1 SEHNR, CDR2 FQNEAQ (reference sequence). Trimming took off 5 bases at V and 0 bases at J, with 10 bases between the two ends. This CDR3 region has 14 residues. The CDR3 is CASSTGGLNTEAFF. The CDR3 DNA is TGTGCCAGCAGCACCGGAGGGCTGAACACTGAAGCTTTCTTT.

This rearrangement joins TRBV27 to TRBJ2-7; D perhaps matches TRBD1 (5 bases). V gave up 6 bases and J gave up 0 bases, with 15 bases separating them. CDR3 size: 15 residues. The V gene's germline CDR1 is MNHEY and CDR2 SMNVEV (reference sequence). CDR3 loop: CASRGLGGHSYEQYF. In DNA form, the CDR3 reads TGTGCCAGCAGAGGCCTAGGTGGACACTCCTACGAGCAGTACTTC.

The chain combines TRBV7-9 with TRBJ1-1; no reliable D call. Germline V lookup: CDR1 SEHNR, CDR2 FQNEAQ (reference sequence). V was trimmed by 4 bases and J by 1 base, leaving 13 bases between them. This CDR3 is built from 15 residues. CDR3 loop: CASSSLGSPNTEAFF. For the CDR3, the DNA is TGTGCCAGCAGCTCCCTGGGCAGCCCGAACACTGAAGCTTTCTTT.

The V gene is TRBV5-6, the J gene TRBJ2-7; D gene unclear. The CDR3 is 12 amino acids. In germline, CDR1 is SGHDT, CDR2 YYEEEE. V was clipped by 1 base and J by 3 bases, with 5 bases between them. DNA of the CDR3: TGTGCCAGCAGCTTGACAAGCTACGAGCAGTACTTC. This sequence encodes CASSLTSYEQYF.

This clone was counted ten times or more. The J gene is TRBJ2-7, the V gene TRBV23-1, with D tentatively TRBD2 (6 bases). TRBV23-1 is an open reading frame, and its role is uncertain. Trimming removed 5 bases from V and 3 bases from J, with 26 bases in between. CDR3 length: 18 residues. Here the CDR3 reads CASSGLRHPTRDIYEQYF. The CDR3 region has the DNA TGCGCCAGCAGTGGACTTCGTCATCCGACTAGAGATATCTACGAGCAGTACTTC.